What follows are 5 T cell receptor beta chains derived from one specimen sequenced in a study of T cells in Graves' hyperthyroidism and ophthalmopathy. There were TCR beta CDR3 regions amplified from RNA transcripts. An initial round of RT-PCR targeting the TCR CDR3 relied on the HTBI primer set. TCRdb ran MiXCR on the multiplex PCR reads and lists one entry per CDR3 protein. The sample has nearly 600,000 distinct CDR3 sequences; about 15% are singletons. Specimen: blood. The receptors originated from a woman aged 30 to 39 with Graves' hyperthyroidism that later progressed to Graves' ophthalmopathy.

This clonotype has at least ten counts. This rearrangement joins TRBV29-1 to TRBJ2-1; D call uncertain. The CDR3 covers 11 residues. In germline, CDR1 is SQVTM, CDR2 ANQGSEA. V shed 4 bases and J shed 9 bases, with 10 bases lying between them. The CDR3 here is CSVGVYGEQFF. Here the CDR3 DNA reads TGCAGCGTTGGTGTGTACGGTGAGCAGTTCTTC.

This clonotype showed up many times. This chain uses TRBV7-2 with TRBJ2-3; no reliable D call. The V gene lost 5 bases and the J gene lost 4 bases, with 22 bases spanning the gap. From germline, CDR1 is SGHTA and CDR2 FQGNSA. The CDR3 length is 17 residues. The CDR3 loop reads CASSPEPGPVDPDTQYF. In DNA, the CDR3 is TGTGCCAGCAGCCCAGAACCCGGACCAGTCGACCCAGATACGCAGTATTTT.

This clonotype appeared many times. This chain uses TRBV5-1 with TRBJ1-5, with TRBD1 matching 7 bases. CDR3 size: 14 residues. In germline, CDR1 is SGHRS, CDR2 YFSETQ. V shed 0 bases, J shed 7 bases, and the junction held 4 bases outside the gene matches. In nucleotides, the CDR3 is TGCGCCAGCAGCTTGGAGGGGGCGCCCCAGCCCCAGCATTTT. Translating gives CASSLEGAPQPQHF.

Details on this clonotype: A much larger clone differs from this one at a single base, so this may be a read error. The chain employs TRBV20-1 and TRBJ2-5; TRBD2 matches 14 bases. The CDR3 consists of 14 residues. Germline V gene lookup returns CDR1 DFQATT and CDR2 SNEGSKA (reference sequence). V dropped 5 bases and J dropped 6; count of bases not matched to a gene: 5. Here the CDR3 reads CSAPGLAGGKTQYF. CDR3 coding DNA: TGCAGTGCTCCCGGACTAGCGGGAGGAAAGACCCAGTACTTC.

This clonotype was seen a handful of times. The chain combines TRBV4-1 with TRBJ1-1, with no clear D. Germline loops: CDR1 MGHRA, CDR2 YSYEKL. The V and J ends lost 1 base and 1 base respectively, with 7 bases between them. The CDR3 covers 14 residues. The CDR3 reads CASSQGAGNTEAFF. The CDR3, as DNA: TGCGCCAGCAGCCAAGGGGCAGGGAACACTGAAGCTTTCTTT.